The 26 T cell receptor beta chains below come from one sample, sequenced in a study of T cells in Graves' hyperthyroidism and ophthalmopathy. Amplification of TCR beta CDR3 regions was performed using RNA transcripts as template. The study used the HTBI primer set for a first-round RT-PCR of the TCR CDR3. TCRdb reprocessed the multiplex PCR reads with MiXCR, giving one entry per CDR3 protein. This table holds about 53,000 distinct CDR3 sequences, just under 50% found once. Sample: blood. The source of these receptors is a woman in her twenties or thirties with Graves' ophthalmopathy.

This clonotype was found many times. V is TRBV11-2 and J is TRBJ2-1, with D possibly TRBD2 on 6 matching bases. The germline V and J ends were trimmed by 3 bases and 5 bases, with 14 bases remaining between them. Germline CDR1 SGHAT, CDR2 FQNNGV. The CDR3 has 15 amino acids. The chain's CDR3 is CASSFMGLDHNEQFF. CDR3 bases: TGTGCCAGCAGCTTTATGGGACTTGACCACAATGAGCAGTTCTTC.

This clonotype was seen once. This chain links TRBV3-1 with TRBJ2-7; 9 nucleotides align to TRBD2. The CDR3 totals 15 residues. Germline V lookup: CDR1 LGHDT, CDR2 YNNKEL (reference sequence). The V segment lost 2 bases and the J segment 2 bases; nucleotides outside the gene matches: 4. CDR3 nucleotides: TGTGCCAGCAGCCAACTAGCGGGGTTAACCTACGAGCAGTACTTC. Residues: CASSQLAGLTYEQYF.

This clonotype was found a few times. This chain links TRBV20-1 with TRBJ2-6; D uncertain. CDR3 length: 15 amino acids. The germline CDR1 and CDR2 sequences are DFQATT and SNEGSKA (reference sequence). The CDR3 loop is CGARPESSGANVLTF. DNA of the CDR3: TGCGGCGCAAGGCCAGAGTCTTCTGGGGCCAACGTCCTGACTTTC.

The gene calls are TRBV7-6 and TRBJ2-7; maybe TRBD2 (6 bases). Germline loops: CDR1 SGHVS, CDR2 FNYEAQ. The CDR3 totals 14 residues. V lost 0 bases and J 6 bases, leaving 12 bases between the germline ends. The CDR3 DNA is TGTGCCAGCAGCTTAGCCGGGGGAGTCTCCGAGCAGTACTTC. Its protein product is CASSLAGGVSEQYF.

This clonotype has a single count. The CDR3 protein is CASSGTGGHYEQYF. CDR3 nucleotides: TGTGCCAGCAGCGGGACAGGGGGACACTACGAGCAGTACTTC. V usage is TRBV9 and J usage is TRBJ2-7; TRBD1 matches at 10 bases. Germline assignment: CDR1 SGDLS and CDR2 YYNGEE. Trimming took 3 bases from V and 3 from J; bases not matched to a gene: 3. The CDR3 is 14 amino acids.

Many counts were recorded for this clonotype. The genes are TRBV6-1 and TRBJ2-3; D unresolved. The germline V gene encodes CDR1 MNHNS and CDR2 SASEGT. The CDR3 extends over 18 amino acids. Trimming took 2 bases from V and 5 from J, leaving 23 bases between them. CDR3 sequence: CASSEFLEEPRRRDTQYF. In nucleotides, the CDR3 is TGTGCCAGCAGTGAATTCCTGGAAGAGCCTCGGCGGAGAGATACGCAGTATTTT.

Concerning this clonotype: The junction departs from germline at one end; a sequencing error may be responsible. The gene calls are TRBV5-8 and TRBJ2-6; D is unresolved. CDR1 is SGHTS, CDR2 YDEGEE, per germline. This CDR3 region has 13 residues. This CDR3 is CASSWRFADVLAF. The CDR3 nucleotides read TGTGCCAGCAGTTGGCGATTTGCTGACGTCCTGGCTTTC.

This chain uses TRBV11-2 with TRBJ2-7, with TRBD2 identical over 9 bases. V dropped 3 bases and J dropped 3; count of bases not matched to a gene: 3. Germline V gene lookup returns CDR1 SGHAT and CDR2 FQNNGV. The CDR3 totals 14 residues. CDR3 nucleotides: TGTGCCAGCAGCTTTGAACTAGCGGGCTACGAGCAGTACTTC. Protein: CASSFELAGYEQYF. Filled out from reference TRBV11-2 and TRBJ2-7, the complete variable domain reads EAGVAQSPRYKIIEKRQSVAFWCNPISGHATLYWYQQILGQGPKLLIQFQNNGVVDDSQLPKDRFSAERLKGVDSTLKIQPAKLEDSAVYLCASSFELAGYEQYFGPGTRLTVT.

This chain uses TRBV29-1 with TRBJ1-1; D call uncertain. The CDR3 covers 11 residues. Germline V gene lookup returns CDR1 SQVTM and CDR2 ANQGSEA. This CDR3 reads CQLTRQAEAFF. The CDR3 DNA reads as TGCCAGCTCACCCGCCAAGCTGAAGCTTTCTTT.

About this clonotype itself: Since the CDR3 does not end with the conserved phenylalanine or tryptophan, this likely comes from a read error. This sequence joins TRBV28 and TRBJ1-5; the D is unclear. V gave up 6 bases and J gave up 0 bases, with 3 bases separating them. This CDR3 is 12 amino acids long. From germline, CDR1 is MDHEN and CDR2 SYDVKM. As DNA, the CDR3 is TGTGCCAGCAGGGATAGCAATCAGCCCCAGCATTCT. Translation: CASRDSNQPQHS.

In its sample, this clonotype was seen many times. CDR3 residues: CATSDLQFPYDQGNTEAFF. The CDR3 DNA follows: TGTGCCACCAGTGATTTGCAATTTCCGTATGACCAGGGGAATACTGAAGCTTTCTTT. The chain employs TRBV24-1 and TRBJ1-1, with TRBD1 as a possible D gene (6 bases). The V end lost 0 bases, the J end lost 5 bases, and 24 bases lay between the germline ends. CDR3 length: 19 residues. CDR1 KGHDR and CDR2 SFDVKD come from the germline V gene.

This clonotype was recorded many times. Mismatch with germline at one junction end may stem from a read error. The chain employs TRBV20-1 and TRBJ2-5, with 9 nucleotides matching TRBD1. The germline V gene encodes CDR1 DFQATT and CDR2 SNEGSKA (reference sequence). CDR3 size: 12 residues. The CDR3 reads CSATDRGETKYF. As DNA, the CDR3 is TGCAGTGCTACCGACAGGGGGGAGACCAAGTACTTC.

This chain joins TRBV7-8 and TRBJ2-7; 13 bases map to TRBD2. V lost 6 bases, J lost 0 bases, and 8 bases stayed unmatched. The CDR3 extends over 17 amino acids. The germline V gene has CDR1 SGHVS and CDR2 FQNEAQ. The CDR3 DNA reads as TGTGCCAGCAGGGGTACTAGCGGGAGGGCTCCCTCCTACGAGCAGTACTTC. It specifies CASRGTSGRAPSYEQYF.

This clonotype was detected once. This chain links TRBV19 with TRBJ2-1; 9 nucleotides align to TRBD2. V gave up 9 bases and J gave up 4 bases; unmatched junction bases: 13. This CDR3 region has 16 residues. Looked up from germline, CDR1 is LNHDA and CDR2 is SQIVND (reference sequence). CDR3 in amino acids: CASSLAGDSSYNEQFF. The CDR3 nucleotides are TGTGCCAGCAGCTTAGCGGGAGATAGCTCTTACAATGAGCAGTTCTTC.

In this sample, this clonotype turned up many times. This may be a read error, as it is one base from a much larger clone. This chain joins TRBV20-1 and TRBJ2-1; 9 bases are a match to TRBD1. CDR1 and CDR2 (germline): DFQATT, SNEGSKA (reference sequence). This CDR3 comprises 14 residues. DNA for the CDR3: TGCGGTGCTCGTTCCGGGACAGGGTGGGATGAGCAGTTCTTC. Translated: CGARSGTGWDEQFF.

The chain employs TRBV28 and TRBJ2-5; 10 bases line up with TRBD2. The CDR3 consists of 17 residues. In germline, CDR1 is MDHEN, CDR2 SYDVKM. V shed 5 bases and J 0 bases; nucleotides not matched to a gene: 9. CDR3 region: CASSPPGLAEYQETQYF. The CDR3 bases are TGTGCCAGCAGTCCCCCCGGACTAGCGGAGTACCAAGAGACCCAGTACTTC.

This clonotype was seen repeatedly, ten times or more. The chain carries TRBV7-9 and TRBJ2-3, with no clear D. Germline-derived CDR1 and CDR2 are SEHNR and FQNEAQ (reference sequence). The CDR3 covers 13 residues. V was trimmed by 5 bases and J by 5 bases, leaving 11 bases between them. CDR3: CASSRKPRDTQYF. The CDR3, as DNA: TGTGCCAGCAGCCGAAAGCCGAGAGATACGCAGTATTTT.

The rearrangement uses TRBV2 and TRBJ2-7; D is perhaps TRBD1 or TRBD2 (5 bases each). Germline CDR1 SNHLY, CDR2 FYNNEI. Trimming stripped 6 bases from V and 6 bases from J, with 12 bases between. The CDR3 is made up of 12 amino acids. The CDR3: CASSGTFPEQYF. The DNA for the CDR3 is TGTGCCAGCAGCGGGACCTTCCCCGAGCAGTACTTC.

This clonotype was seen many times. The chain recombines TRBV4-2 with TRBJ2-7, with D possibly being TRBD2 (5 bases). Per the germline V gene, CDR1 is LGHNA and CDR2 is YNFKEQ. Trimming pared 4 bases from V and 3 bases from J, leaving 22 bases between. CDR3 length: 17 residues. The CDR3 reads CASSPPSGSGPYYEQYF. In nucleotides, the CDR3 is TGTGCCAGCAGCCCGCCTTCGGGCAGCGGTCCCTACTACGAGCAGTACTTC.

The chain links TRBV7-9 to TRBJ2-3; the match to TRBD2 covers 13 bases. Germline CDR1 SEHNR, CDR2 FQNEAQ (reference sequence). After removal of 6 bases from V and 4 bases from J, the junction contained 7 bases not matched to a gene. CDR3 length equals 16 residues. CDR3 protein: CASRTPGLAGSDTQYF. In DNA, the CDR3 is TGTGCCAGCAGAACCCCGGGACTAGCGGGATCAGATACGCAGTATTTT.

The chain uses TRBV12-3 or TRBV12-4 and TRBJ1-5; TRBD1 is a possible D gene (5 bases). V was shortened by 2 bases and J by 7 bases, with 15 bases between the two germline ends. The CDR3 runs to 15 residues. CDR3 DNA sequence: TGTGCCAGCAGTTTAAAAATCGGGACTGAGCAGCCCCAGCATTTT. Protein: CASSLKIGTEQPQHF.

As concerns this clonotype: At one of its ends the junction is not consistent with the germline gene, which may arise from a read error. The chain employs TRBV7-9 and TRBJ2-1, with no clear D. CDR3 length: 15 residues. Germline values: CDR1 SEHNR, CDR2 FQNEAQ (reference sequence). The DNA for the CDR3 is TGTGCCTGCAGCTTATATGGTCACTCCTATAATGAGCAGTTCTTC. The encoded protein is CACSLYGHSYNEQFF.

The chain recombines TRBV19 with TRBJ2-3; 12 bases line up with TRBD1. V lost 7 bases to trimming and J lost 6 bases; unmatched junction nucleotides: 2. The CDR3 has 13 amino acids. CDR1 is LNHDA and CDR2 is SQIVND in the germline V gene (reference sequence). The CDR3: CASTGQGADTQYF. The DNA of the CDR3 is TGTGCCAGTACGGGACAGGGGGCTGATACGCAGTATTTT. The full variable domain, completed using reference TRBV19 and TRBJ2-3, is DGGITQSPKYLFRKEGQNVTLSCEQNLNHDAMYWYRQDPGQGLRLIYYSQIVNDFQKGDIAEGYSVSREKKESFPLTVTSAQKNPTAFYLCASTGQGADTQYFGPGTRLTVL.

This clonotype was detected only once. As the CDR3 is not closed by the conserved phenylalanine or tryptophan, this likely results from a read error. No DNA is shown, since the ends of the CDR3 on it are uncertain; the CDR3 is the one TCRdb lists. The CDR3 protein is CSARVRTGNSPLHFGN. The chain joins TRBV20-1 to TRBJ2-5; the tabulated D call, TRBD1, remains unverified against the DNA. The CDR3 numbers 16 amino acids, ends counted. Germline CDR1 and CDR2: DFQATT and SNEGSKA (reference sequence).

The chain links TRBV20-1 to TRBJ2-3; D tentatively fits TRBD1 or TRBD2 (5 bases each). Germline V gene data show CDR1 as DFQATT and CDR2 as SNEGSKA (reference sequence). The CDR3 runs 13 residues. V was cut by 3 bases and J by 11 bases, with 18 bases left in between. The CDR3 region is CSASLMGVYEQYF. CDR3 DNA: TGCAGTGCTAGTTTGATGGGGGTTTATGAGCAGTATTTT.

Ten or more counts support this clonotype. The chain employs TRBV20-1 and TRBJ2-7, with D uncertain. Germline-derived CDR1 and CDR2 are DFQATT and SNEGSKA (reference sequence). This CDR3 has 15 residues. V was clipped by 0 bases and J by 3 bases, with 15 bases between them. As DNA, the CDR3 is TGCAGTGCTAGAGATTCAGTCCAGCTCTTCTACGAGCAGTACTTC. Protein: CSARDSVQLFYEQYF.